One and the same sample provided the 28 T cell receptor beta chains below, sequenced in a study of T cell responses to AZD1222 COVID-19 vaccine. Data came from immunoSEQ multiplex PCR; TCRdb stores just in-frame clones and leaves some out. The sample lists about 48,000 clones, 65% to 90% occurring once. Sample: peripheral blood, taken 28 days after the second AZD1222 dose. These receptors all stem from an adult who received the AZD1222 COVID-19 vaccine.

In DNA, the CDR3 is TGTGCCAGCAGCCTGGGGGATGAGCAGTTCTTC. Amino acids: CASSLGDEQFF. This chain uses TRBV14 with TRBJ2-1, with D perhaps TRBD1 or TRBD2 (5 bases each). The germline V and J ends were trimmed by 4 bases and 8 bases, with 6 bases remaining between them. This CDR3 has 11 residues. Per germline, CDR1 SGHDN and CDR2 FVKESK. The full variable domain, its missing parts supplied by reference TRBV14 and TRBJ2-1, is EAGVTQFPSHSVIEKGQTVTLRCDPISGHDNLYWYRRVMGKEIKFLLHFVKESKQDESGMPNNRFLAERTGGTYSTLKVQPAELEDSGVYFCASSLGDEQFFGPGTRLTVL.

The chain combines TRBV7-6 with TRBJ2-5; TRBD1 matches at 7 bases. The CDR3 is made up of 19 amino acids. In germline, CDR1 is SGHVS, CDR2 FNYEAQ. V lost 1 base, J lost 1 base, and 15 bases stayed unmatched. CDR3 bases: TGTGCCAGCAGCTTAGGGGAATTCCCCGGGACAGTGGGCCAAGAGACCCAGTACTTC. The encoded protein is CASSLGEFPGTVGQETQYF.

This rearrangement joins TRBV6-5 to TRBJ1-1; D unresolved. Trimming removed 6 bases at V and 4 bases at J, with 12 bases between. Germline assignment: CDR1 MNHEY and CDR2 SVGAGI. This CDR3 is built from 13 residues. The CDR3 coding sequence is TGTGCCAGCAGCTACCAAGGACCCACTGAAGCTTTCTTT. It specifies CASSYQGPTEAFF.

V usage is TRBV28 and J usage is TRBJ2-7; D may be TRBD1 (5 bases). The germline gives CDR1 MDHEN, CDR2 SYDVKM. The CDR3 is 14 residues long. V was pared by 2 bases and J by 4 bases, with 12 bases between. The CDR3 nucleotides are TGTGCCAGCAGTTTAATAAGAAAGGGGTACGAGCAGTACTTC. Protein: CASSLIRKGYEQYF.

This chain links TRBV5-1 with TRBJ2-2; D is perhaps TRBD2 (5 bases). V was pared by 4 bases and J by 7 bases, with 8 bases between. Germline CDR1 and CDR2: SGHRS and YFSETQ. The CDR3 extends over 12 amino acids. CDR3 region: CASSSGLGELFF. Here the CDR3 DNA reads TGCGCCAGCAGCAGTGGACTCGGGGAGCTGTTTTTT.

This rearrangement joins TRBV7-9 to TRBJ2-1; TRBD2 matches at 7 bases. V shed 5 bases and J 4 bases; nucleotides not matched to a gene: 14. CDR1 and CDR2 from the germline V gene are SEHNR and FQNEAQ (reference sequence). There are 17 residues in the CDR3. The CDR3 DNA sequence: TGTGCCAGCAGCCCTCCCCTCAGGCTAGCGGTATACAATGAGCAGTTCTTC. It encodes CASSPPLRLAVYNEQFF.

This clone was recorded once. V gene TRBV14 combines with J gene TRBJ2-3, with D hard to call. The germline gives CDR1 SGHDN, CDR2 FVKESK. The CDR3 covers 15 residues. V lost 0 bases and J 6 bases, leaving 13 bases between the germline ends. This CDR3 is CASSQEGFEWDTQYF. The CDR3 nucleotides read TGTGCCAGCAGCCAAGAAGGGTTTGAGTGGGATACGCAGTATTTT.

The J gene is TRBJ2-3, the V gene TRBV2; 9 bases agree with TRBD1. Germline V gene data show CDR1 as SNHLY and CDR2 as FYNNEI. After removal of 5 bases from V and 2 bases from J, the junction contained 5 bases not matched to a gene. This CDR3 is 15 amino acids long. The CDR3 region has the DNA TGTGCCAGCAGTCTAGGACAGGGGCTCACAGATACGCAGTATTTT. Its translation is CASSLGQGLTDTQYF.

The CDR3 sequence: CASSSREGSYEQYF. The CDR3 DNA reads TGCGCCAGCAGCTCCCGGGAGGGATCGTACGAGCAGTACTTC. The rearrangement uses TRBV5-1 and TRBJ2-7; 8 nucleotides agree with TRBD2. Germline V lookup: CDR1 SGHRS, CDR2 YFSETQ. The CDR3 is 14 residues long. J was trimmed by 4 bases and V by 3 bases; bases with no gene match: 6. The full variable domain, rest sourced from reference TRBV5-1 and TRBJ2-7, is KAGVTQTPRYLIKTRGQQVTLSCSPISGHRSVSWYQQTPGQGLQFLFEYFSETQRNKGNFPGRFSGRQFSNSRSEMNVSTLELGDSALYLCASSSREGSYEQYFGPGTRLTVT.

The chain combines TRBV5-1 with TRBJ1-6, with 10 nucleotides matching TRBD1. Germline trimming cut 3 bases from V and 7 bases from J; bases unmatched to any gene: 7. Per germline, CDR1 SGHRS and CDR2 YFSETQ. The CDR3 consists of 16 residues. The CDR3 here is CASSSRGDRGNSPLHF. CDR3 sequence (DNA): TGCGCCAGCAGCTCACGCGGGGACAGGGGAAATTCACCCCTCCACTTT. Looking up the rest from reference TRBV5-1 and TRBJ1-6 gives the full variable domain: KAGVTQTPRYLIKTRGQQVTLSCSPISGHRSVSWYQQTPGQGLQFLFEYFSETQRNKGNFPGRFSGRQFSNSRSEMNVSTLELGDSALYLCASSSRGDRGNSPLHFGNGTRLTVT.

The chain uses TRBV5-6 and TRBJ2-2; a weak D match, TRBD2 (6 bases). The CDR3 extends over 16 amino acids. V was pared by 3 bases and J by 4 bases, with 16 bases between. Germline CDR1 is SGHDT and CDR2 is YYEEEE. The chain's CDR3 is CASSSAGLGGTGELFF. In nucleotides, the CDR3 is TGTGCCAGCAGCTCAGCGGGTCTGGGGGGCACCGGGGAGCTGTTTTTT.

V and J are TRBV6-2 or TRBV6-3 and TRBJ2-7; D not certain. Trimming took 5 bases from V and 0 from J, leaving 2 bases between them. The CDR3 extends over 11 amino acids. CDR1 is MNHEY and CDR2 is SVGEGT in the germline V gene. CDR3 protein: CASSRSYEQYF. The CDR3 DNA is TGTGCCAGCAGTCGCTCCTACGAGCAGTACTTC.

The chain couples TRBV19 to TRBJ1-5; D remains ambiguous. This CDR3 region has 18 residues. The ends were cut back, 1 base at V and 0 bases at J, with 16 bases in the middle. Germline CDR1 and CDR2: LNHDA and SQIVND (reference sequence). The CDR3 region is CASSIGAGRLTSNQPQHF. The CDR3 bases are TGTGCCAGTAGTATAGGGGCGGGCAGATTGACTAGCAATCAGCCCCAGCATTTT.

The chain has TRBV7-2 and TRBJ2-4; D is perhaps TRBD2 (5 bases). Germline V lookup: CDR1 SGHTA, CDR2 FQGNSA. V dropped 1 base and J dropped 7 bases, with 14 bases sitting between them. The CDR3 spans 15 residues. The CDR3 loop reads CASSLVGPGNNIQYF. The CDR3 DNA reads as TGTGCCAGCAGCTTAGTGGGTCCCGGGAACAACATTCAGTACTTC. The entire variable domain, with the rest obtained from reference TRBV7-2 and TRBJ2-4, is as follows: GAGVSQSPSNKVTEKGKDVELRCDPISGHTALYWYRQSLGQGLEFLIYFQGNSAPDKSGLPSDRFSAERTGGSVSTLTIQRTQQEDSAVYLCASSLVGPGNNIQYFGAGTRLSVL.

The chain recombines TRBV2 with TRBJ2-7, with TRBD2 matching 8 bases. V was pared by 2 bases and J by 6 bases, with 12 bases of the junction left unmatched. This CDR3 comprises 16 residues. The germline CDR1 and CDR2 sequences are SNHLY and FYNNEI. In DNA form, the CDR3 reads TGTGCCAGCAGTGAACGGGGGGGTAGCGGGATCAGCGAGCAGTACTTC. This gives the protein CASSERGGSGISEQYF. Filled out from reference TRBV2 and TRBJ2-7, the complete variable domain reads EPEVTQTPSHQVTQMGQEVILRCVPISNHLYFYWYRQILGQKVEFLVSFYNNEISEKSEIFDDQFSVERPDGSNFTLKIRSTKLEDSAMYFCASSERGGSGISEQYFGPGTRLTVT.

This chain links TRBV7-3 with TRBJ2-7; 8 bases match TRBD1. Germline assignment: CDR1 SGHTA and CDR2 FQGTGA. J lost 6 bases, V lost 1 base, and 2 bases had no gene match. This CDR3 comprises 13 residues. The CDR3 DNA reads TGTGCCAGCAGCTTAAACAGGGGGAGCGAGCAGTACTTC. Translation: CASSLNRGSEQYF.

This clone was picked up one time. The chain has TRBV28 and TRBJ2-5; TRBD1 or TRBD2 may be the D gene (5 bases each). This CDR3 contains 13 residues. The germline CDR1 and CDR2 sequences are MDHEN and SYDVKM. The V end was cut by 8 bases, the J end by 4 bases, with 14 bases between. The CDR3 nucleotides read TGTGCCAGCTCCGTGGGGACCACAGAGACCCAGTACTTC. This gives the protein CASSVGTTETQYF.

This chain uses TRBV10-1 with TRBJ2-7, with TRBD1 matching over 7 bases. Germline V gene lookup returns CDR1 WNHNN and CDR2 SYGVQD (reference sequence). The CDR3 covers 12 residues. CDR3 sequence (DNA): TGCGGGTTGATTCGACAGGGCGACGAGCAGTACTTC. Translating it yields CGLIRQGDEQYF.

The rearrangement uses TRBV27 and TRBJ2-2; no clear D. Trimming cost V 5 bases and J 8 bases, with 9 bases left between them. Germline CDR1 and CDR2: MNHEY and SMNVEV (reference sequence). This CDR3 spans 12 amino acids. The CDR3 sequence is CASSPYGGELFF. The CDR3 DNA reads TGTGCCAGCAGTCCCTATGGGGGGGAGCTGTTTTTT.

The CDR3 sequence: CASSLRSTVSNTEAFF. DNA for the CDR3: TGTGCCAGCAGCTTGCGGTCTACAGTCTCGAACACTGAAGCTTTCTTT. This chain uses TRBV5-8 with TRBJ1-1; unclear D gene. The CDR3 has 16 residues. Trimming shortened V by 1 base and J by 1 base, and 14 bases separated the two germline ends. Germline V gene lookup returns CDR1 SGHTS and CDR2 YDEGEE. Combining the CDR3 with reference TRBV5-8 and TRBJ1-1 gives the whole variable domain EAGVTQSPTHLIKTRGQQATLRCSPISGHTSVYWYQQALGLGLQFLLWYDEGEERNRGNFPPRFSGRQFPNYSSELNVNALELEDSALYLCASSLRSTVSNTEAFFGQGTRLTVV.

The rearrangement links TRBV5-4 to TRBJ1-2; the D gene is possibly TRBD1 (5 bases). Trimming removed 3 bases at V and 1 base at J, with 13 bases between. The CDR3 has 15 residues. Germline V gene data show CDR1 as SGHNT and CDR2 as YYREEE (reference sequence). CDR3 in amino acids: CASSWGPDGNYGYTF. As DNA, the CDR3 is TGTGCCAGCAGCTGGGGACCGGACGGTAACTATGGCTACACCTTC.

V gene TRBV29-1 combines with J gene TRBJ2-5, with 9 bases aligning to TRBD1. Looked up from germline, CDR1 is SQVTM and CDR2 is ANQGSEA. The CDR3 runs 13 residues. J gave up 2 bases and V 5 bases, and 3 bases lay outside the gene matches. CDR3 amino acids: CSVTGTGQETQYF. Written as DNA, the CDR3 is TGCAGCGTTACCGGGACAGGGCAAGAGACCCAGTACTTC.

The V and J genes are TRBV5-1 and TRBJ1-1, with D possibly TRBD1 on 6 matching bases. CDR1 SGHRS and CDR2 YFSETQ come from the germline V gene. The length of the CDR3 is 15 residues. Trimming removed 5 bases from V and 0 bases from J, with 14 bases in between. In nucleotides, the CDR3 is TGCGCCAGCAGTGCCCAAACAGGGATGAACACTGAAGCTTTCTTT. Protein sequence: CASSAQTGMNTEAFF.

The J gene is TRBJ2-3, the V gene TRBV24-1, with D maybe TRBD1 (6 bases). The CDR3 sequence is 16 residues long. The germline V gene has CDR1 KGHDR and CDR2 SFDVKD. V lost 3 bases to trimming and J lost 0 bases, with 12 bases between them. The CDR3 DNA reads TGTGCCACCAGTGATCCCGGGACACCTAGCACAGATACGCAGTATTTT. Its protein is CATSDPGTPSTDTQYF.

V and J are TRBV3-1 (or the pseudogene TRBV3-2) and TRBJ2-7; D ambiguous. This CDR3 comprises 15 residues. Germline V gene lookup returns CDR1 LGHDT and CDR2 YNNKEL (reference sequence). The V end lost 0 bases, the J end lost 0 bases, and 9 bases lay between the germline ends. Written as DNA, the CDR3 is TGTGCCAGCAGCCAAGATCAGGAGTCCTCCTACGAGCAGTACTTC. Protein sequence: CASSQDQESSYEQYF.

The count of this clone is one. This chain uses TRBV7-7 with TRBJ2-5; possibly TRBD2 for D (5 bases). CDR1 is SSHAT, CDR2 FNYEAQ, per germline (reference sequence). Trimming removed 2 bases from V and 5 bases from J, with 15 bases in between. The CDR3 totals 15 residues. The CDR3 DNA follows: TGTGCCAGCAGCTTATTGGAGGCGGGTGCGGAGACCCAGTACTTC. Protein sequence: CASSLLEAGAETQYF. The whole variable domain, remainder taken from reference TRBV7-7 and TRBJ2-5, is GAGVSQSPRYKVTKRGQDVTLRCDPISSHATLYWYQQALGQGPEFLTYFNYEAQPDKSGLPSDRFSAERPEGSISTLTIQRTEQRDSAMYRCASSLLEAGAETQYFGPGTRLLVL.

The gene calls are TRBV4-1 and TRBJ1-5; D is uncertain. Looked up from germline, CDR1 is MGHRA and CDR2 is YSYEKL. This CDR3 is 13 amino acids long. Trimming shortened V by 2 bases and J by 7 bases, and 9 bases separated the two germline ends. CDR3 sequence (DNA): TGCGCCAGCAGCCAAAGGTCAGAGCAGCCCCAGCATTTT. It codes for CASSQRSEQPQHF.

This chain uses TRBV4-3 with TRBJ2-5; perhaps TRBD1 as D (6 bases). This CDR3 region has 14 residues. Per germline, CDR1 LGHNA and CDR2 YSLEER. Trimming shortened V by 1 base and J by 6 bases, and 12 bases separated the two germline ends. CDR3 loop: CASSQAVRGQTQYF. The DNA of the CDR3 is TGCGCCAGCAGCCAAGCGGTCAGGGGACAGACCCAGTACTTC.